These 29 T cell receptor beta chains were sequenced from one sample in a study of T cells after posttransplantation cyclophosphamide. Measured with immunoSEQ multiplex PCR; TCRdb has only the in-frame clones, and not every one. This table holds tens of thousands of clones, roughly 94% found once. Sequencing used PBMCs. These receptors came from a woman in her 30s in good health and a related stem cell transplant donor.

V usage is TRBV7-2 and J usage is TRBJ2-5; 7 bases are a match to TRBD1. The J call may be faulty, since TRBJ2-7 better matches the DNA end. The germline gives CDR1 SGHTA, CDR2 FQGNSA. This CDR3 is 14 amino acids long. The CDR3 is CASSKTGTAYEQYF. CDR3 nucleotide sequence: TGTGCCAGCAGTAAAACCGGGACAGCTTACGAGCAGTACTTC.

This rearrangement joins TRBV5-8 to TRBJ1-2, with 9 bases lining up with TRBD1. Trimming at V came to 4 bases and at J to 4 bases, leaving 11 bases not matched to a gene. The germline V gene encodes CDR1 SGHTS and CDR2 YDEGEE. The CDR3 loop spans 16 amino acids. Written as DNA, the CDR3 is TGTGCCAGCAGCATCACACAGGGGGCGCAAAGCTATGGCTACACCTTC. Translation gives CASSITQGAQSYGYTF. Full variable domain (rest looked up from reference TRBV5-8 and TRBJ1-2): EAGVTQSPTHLIKTRGQQATLRCSPISGHTSVYWYQQALGLGLQFLLWYDEGEERNRGNFPPRFSGRQFPNYSSELNVNALELEDSALYLCASSITQGAQSYGYTFGSGTRLTVV.

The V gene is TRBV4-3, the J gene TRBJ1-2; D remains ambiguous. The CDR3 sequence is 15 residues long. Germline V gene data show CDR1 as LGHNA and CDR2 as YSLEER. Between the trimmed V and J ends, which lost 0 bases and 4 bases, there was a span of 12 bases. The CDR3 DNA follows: TGCGCCAGCAGCCAAGATTTTGGGGAGGGCTATGGCTACACCTTC. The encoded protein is CASSQDFGEGYGYTF.

CDR3: CASSTPEGGDRGQHEQFF. The CDR3 DNA reads TGTGCCAGCAGCACACCTGAGGGGGGGGACAGGGGGCAGCATGAGCAGTTCTTC. The chain recombines TRBV21-1 with TRBJ2-1; no check of the table's D call, TRBD1, against the DNA was made. TRBV21-1 is noted as a pseudogene. The CDR3 has 18 amino acids.

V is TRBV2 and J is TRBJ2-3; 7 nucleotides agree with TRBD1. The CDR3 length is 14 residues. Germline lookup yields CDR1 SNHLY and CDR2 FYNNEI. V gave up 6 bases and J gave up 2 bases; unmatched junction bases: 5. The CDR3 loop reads CASRRDRVTDTQYF. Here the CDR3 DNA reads TGTGCCAGCAGGAGGGACAGAGTCACAGATACGCAGTATTTT.

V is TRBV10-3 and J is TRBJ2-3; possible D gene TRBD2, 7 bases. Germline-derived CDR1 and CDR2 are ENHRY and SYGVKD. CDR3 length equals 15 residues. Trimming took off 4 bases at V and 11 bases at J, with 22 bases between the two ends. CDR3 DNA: TGTGCCATCAGTGGAAGGGGGGGGGTACGGGATGGGCAGTATTTT. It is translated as CAISGRGGVRDGQYF.

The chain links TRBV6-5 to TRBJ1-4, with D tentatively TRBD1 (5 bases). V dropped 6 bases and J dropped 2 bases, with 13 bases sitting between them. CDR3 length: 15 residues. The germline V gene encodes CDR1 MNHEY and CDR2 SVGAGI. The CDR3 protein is CASRTTGGTNEKLFF. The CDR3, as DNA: TGTGCCAGCAGAACCACTGGGGGGACTAATGAAAAACTGTTTTTT.

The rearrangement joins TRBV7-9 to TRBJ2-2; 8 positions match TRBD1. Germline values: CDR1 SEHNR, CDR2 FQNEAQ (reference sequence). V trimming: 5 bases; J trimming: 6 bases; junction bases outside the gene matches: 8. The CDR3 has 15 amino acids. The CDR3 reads CASSTGQGSAGELFF. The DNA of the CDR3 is TGTGCCAGCAGCACTGGACAGGGCTCGGCCGGGGAGCTGTTTTTT.

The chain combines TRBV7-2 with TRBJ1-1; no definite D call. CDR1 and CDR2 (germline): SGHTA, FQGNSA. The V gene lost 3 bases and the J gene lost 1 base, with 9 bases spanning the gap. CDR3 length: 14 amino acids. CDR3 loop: CASSLTGWNTEAFF. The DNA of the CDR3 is TGTGCCAGCAGCTTGACCGGGTGGAACACTGAAGCTTTCTTT.

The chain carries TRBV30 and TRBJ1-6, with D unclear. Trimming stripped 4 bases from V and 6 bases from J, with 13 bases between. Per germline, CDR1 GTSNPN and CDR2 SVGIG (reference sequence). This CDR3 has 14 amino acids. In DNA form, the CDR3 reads TGTGCCTGGAAATCCTCAAGCCTTAATTCACCCCTCCACTTT. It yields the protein CAWKSSSLNSPLHF.

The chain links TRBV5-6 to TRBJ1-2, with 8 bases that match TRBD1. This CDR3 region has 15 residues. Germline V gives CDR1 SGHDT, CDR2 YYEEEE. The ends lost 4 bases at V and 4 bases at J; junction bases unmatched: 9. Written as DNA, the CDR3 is TGTGCCAGCAGCACAGACACGGACAGGGCCTATGGCTACACCTTC. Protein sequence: CASSTDTDRAYGYTF.

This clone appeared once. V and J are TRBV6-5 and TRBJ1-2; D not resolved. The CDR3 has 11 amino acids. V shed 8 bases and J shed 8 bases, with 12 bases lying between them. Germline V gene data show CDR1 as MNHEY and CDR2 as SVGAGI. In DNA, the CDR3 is TGTGCCAGCGTCGGGGTAGGGGGCTACACCTTC. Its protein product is CASVGVGGYTF.

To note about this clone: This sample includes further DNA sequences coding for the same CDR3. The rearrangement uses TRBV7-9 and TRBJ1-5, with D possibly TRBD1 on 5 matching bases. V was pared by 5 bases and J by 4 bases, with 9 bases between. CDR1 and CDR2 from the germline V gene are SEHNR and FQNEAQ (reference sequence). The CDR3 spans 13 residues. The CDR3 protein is CASSLGQNQPQHF. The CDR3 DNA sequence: TGTGCCAGCAGCCTGGGGCAGAATCAGCCCCAGCATTTT.

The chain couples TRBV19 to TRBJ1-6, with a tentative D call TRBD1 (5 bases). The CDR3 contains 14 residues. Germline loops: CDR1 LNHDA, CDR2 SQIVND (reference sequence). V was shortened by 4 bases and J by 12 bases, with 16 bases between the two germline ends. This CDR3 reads CASSTSTGYLPLHF. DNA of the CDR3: TGTGCCAGTAGTACCTCCACAGGCTACTTACCCCTCCACTTT. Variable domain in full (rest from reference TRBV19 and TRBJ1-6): DGGITQSPKYLFRKEGQNVTLSCEQNLNHDAMYWYRQDPGQGLRLIYYSQIVNDFQKGDIAEGYSVSREKKESFPLTVTSAQKNPTAFYLCASSTSTGYLPLHFGNGTRLTVT.

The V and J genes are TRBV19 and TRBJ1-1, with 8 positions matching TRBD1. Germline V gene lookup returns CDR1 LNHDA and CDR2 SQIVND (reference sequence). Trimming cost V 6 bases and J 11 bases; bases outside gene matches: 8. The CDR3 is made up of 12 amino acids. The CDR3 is CASSLTGGRAFF. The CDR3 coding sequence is TGTGCCAGTAGCCTTACAGGGGGGAGGGCTTTCTTT. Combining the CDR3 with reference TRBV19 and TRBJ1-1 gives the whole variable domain DGGITQSPKYLFRKEGQNVTLSCEQNLNHDAMYWYRQDPGQGLRLIYYSQIVNDFQKGDIAEGYSVSREKKESFPLTVTSAQKNPTAFYLCASSLTGGRAFFGQGTRLTVV.

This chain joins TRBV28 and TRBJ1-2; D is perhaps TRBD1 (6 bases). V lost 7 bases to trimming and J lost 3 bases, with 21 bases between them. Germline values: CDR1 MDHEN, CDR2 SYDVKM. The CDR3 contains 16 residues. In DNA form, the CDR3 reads TGTGCCAGCAAAGTTACGGTCCTACAGGGCCACTATGGCTACACCTTC. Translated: CASKVTVLQGHYGYTF.

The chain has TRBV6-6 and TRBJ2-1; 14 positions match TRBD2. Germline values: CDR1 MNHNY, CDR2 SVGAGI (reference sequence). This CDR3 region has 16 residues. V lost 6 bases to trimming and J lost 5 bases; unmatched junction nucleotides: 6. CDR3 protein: CASSRTSGGPHNEQFF. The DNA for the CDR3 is TGTGCCAGCAGCCGGACTAGCGGGGGGCCTCACAATGAGCAGTTCTTC.

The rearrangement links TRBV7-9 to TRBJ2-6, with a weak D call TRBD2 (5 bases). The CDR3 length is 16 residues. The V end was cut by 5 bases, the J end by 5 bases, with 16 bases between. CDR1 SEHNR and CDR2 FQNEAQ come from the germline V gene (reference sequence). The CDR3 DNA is TGTGCCAGCAGCCCGGGGTCCATCACTAGGGCCAACGTCCTGACTTTC. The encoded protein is CASSPGSITRANVLTF.

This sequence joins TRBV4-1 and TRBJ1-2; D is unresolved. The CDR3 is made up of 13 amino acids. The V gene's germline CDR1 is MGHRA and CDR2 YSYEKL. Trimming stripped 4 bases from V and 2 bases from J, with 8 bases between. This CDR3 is CASSLAGNYGYTF. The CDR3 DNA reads TGCGCCAGCAGCCTCGCCGGGAACTATGGCTACACCTTC.

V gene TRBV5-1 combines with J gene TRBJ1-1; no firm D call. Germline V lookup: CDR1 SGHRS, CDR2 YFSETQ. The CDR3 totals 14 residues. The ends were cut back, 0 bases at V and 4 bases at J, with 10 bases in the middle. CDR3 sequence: CASSLASLGTEAFF. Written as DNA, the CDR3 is TGCGCCAGCAGCTTGGCCAGTCTAGGCACTGAAGCTTTCTTT.

DNA for the CDR3: TGTGCCAGCAGTGAAAGGAGCGGGGGTATCGCAGATACGCAGTATTTT. Translation: CASSERSGGIADTQYF. V gene TRBV2 combines with J gene TRBJ2-3; 8 bases match TRBD2. Unmatched junction bases numbered 8, after V lost 2 bases and J lost 4 bases. Germline assignment: CDR1 SNHLY and CDR2 FYNNEI. The CDR3 spans 16 residues.

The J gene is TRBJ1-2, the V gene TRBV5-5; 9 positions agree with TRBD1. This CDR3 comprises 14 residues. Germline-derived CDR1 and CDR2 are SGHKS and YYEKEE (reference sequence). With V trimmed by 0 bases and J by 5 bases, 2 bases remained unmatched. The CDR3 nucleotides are TGTGCCAGCAGCTTGGAACAGGGGGCGTATGGCTACACCTTC. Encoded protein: CASSLEQGAYGYTF.

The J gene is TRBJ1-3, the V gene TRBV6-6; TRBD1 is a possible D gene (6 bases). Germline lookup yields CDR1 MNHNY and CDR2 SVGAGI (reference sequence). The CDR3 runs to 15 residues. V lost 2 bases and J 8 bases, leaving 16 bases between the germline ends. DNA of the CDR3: TGTGCCAGCAGTTACGGGCAGGGGAACGAGGACACCATATATTTT. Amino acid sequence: CASSYGQGNEDTIYF.

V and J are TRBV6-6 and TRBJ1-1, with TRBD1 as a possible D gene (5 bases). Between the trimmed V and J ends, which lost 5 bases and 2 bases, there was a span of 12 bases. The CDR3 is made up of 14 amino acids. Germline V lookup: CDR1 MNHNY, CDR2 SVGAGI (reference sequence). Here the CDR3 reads CASSTPDRNTEAFF. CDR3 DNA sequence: TGTGCCAGCAGTACTCCCGACAGAAACACTGAAGCTTTCTTT.

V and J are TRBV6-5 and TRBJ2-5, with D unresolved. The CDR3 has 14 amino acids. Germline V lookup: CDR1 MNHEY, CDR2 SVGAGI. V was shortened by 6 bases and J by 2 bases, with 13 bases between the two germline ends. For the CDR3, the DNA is TGTGCCAGCAGCCGGTCCTTCGTTCAAGAGACCCAGTACTTC. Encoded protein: CASSRSFVQETQYF.

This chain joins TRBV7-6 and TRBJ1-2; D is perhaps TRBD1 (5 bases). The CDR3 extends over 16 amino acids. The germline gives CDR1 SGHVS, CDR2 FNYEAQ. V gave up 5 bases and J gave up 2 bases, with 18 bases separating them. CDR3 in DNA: TGTGCCAGCAGCCTGACCCCCCGACAGATCAACTATGGCTACACCTTC. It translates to CASSLTPRQINYGYTF. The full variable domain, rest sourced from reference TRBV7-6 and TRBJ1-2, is GAGVSQSPRYKVTKRGQDVALRCDPISGHVSLYWYRQALGQGPEFLTYFNYEAQQDKSGLPNDRFSAERPEGSISTLTIQRTEQRDSAMYRCASSLTPRQINYGYTFGSGTRLTVV.

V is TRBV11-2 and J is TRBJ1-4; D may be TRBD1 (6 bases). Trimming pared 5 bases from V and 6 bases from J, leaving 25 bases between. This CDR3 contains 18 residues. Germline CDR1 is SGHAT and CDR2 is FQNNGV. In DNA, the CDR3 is TGTGCCAGCAGCCCCACAGGGACGATTCGGGGCGCGGATGAAAAACTGTTTTTT. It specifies CASSPTGTIRGADEKLFF.

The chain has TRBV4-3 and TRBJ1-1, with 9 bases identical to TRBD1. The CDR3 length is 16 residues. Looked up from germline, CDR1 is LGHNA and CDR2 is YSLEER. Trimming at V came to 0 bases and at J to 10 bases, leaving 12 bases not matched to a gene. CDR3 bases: TGCGCCAGCAGCCAAGATCTCACAGGGGGCTTTTTAGGAGCTTTCTTT. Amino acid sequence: CASSQDLTGGFLGAFF.

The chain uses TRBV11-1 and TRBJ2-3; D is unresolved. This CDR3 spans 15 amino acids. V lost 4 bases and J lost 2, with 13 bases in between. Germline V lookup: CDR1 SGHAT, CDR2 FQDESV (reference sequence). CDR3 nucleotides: TGTGCCAGCAGCTCCCTTTGGGCCGACACAGATACGCAGTATTTT. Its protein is CASSSLWADTDTQYF.